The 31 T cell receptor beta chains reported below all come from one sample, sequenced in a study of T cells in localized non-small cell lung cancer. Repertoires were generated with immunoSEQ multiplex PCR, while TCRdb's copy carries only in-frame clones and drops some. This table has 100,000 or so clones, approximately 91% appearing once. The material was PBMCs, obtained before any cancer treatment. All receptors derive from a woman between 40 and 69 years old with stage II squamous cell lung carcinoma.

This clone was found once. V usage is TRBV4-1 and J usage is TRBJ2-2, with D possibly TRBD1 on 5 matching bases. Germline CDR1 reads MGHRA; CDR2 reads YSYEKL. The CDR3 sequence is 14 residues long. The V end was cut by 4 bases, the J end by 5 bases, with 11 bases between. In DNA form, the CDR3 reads TGCGCCAGCAGCCGCCAGGGTATTACCGGGGAGCTGTTTTTT. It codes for CASSRQGITGELFF.

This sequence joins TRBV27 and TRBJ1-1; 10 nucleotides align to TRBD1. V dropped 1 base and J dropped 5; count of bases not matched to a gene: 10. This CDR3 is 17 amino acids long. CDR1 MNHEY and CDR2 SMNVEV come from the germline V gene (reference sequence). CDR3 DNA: TGTGCCAGCAGTTTATTAAGGCGGGACAGGGGTACGACTGAAGCTTTCTTT. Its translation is CASSLLRRDRGTTEAFF.

CDR3 amino acids: CASSEVGQGYNEQYF. The CDR3 DNA sequence: TGTGCCAGCAGTGAAGTGGGACAGGGGTACAACGAGCAGTACTTC. V gene TRBV2 combines with J gene TRBJ2-7; 10 bases agree with TRBD1. This CDR3 has 15 residues. CDR1 is SNHLY, CDR2 FYNNEI, per germline. With 1 base clipped from V and 5 bases from J, the junction kept 5 bases outside the gene matches.

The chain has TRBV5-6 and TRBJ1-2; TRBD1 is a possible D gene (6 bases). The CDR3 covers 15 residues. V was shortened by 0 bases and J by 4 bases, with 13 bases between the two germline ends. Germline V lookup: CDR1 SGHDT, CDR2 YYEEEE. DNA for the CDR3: TGTGCCAGCAGCTTGGATGGGCAGGGGTTCTATGGCTACACCTTC. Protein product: CASSLDGQGFYGYTF.

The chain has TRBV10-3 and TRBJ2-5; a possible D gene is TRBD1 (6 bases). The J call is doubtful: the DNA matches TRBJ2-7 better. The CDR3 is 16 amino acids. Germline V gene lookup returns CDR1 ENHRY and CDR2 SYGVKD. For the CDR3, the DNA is TGTGCCATCAGTTATACGACAGGCGGACCCTTGTACGAGCAGTACTTC. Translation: CAISYTTGGPLYEQYF.

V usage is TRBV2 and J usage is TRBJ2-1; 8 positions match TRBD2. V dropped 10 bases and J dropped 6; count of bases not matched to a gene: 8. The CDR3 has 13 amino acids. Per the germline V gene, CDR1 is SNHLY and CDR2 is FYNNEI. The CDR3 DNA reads TGTGCCACCTGGACTAGCTTAGGCAATGAGCAGTTCTTC. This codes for CATWTSLGNEQFF.

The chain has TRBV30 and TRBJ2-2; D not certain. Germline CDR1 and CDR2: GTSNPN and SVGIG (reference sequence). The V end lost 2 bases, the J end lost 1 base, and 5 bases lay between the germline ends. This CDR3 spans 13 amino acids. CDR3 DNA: TGTGCCTGGAGTCAACAGAACACCGGGGAGCTGTTTTTT. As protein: CAWSQQNTGELFF.

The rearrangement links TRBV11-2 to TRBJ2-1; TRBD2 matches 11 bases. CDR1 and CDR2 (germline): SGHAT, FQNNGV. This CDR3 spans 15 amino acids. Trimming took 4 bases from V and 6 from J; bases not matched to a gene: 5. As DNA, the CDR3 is TGTGCCAGCAGCTCTACTAGCGGGAGTCCCAATGAGCAGTTCTTC. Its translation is CASSSTSGSPNEQFF.

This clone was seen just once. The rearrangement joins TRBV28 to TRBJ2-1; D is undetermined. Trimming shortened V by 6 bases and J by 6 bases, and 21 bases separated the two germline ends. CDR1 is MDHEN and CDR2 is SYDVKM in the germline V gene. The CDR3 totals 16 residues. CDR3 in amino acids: CASSPNGPRGSNEQFF. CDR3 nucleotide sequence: TGTGCCAGCAGCCCCAATGGGCCTAGAGGTAGCAATGAGCAGTTCTTC. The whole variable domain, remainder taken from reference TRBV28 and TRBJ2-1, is DVKVTQSSRYLVKRTGEKVFLECVQDMDHENMFWYRQDPGLGLRLIYFSYDVKMKEKGDIPEGYSVSREKKERFSLILESASTNQTSMYLCASSPNGPRGSNEQFFGPGTRLTVL.

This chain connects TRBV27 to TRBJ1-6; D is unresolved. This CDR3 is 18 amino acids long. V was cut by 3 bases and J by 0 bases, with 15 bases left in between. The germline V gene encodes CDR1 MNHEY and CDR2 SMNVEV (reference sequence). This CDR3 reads CASSFFGRTSSYNSPLHF. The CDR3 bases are TGTGCCAGCAGTTTTTTTGGGCGGACGAGCTCCTATAATTCACCCCTCCACTTT.

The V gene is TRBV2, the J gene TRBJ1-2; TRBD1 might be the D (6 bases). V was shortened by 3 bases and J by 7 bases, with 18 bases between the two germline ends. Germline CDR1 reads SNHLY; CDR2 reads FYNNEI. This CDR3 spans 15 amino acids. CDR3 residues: CASSDRSQGRGGYTF. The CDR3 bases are TGTGCCAGCAGTGACCGCTCACAGGGAAGGGGTGGCTACACCTTC. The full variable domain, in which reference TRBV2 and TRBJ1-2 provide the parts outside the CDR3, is EPEVTQTPSHQVTQMGQEVILRCVPISNHLYFYWYRQILGQKVEFLVSFYNNEISEKSEIFDDQFSVERPDGSNFTLKIRSTKLEDSAMYFCASSDRSQGRGGYTFGSGTRLTVV.

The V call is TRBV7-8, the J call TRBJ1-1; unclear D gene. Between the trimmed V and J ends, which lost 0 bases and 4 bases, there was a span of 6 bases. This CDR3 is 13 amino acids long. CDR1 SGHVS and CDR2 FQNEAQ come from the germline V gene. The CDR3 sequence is CASSLAVATEAFF. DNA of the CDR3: TGTGCCAGCAGCTTAGCGGTGGCCACTGAAGCTTTCTTT.

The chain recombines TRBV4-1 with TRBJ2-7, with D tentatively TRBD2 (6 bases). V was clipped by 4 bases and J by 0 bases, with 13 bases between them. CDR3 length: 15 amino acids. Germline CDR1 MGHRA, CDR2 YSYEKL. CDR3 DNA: TGCGCCAGCAGCCTAGGACCGGGGGACTCCTACGAGCAGTACTTC. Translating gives CASSLGPGDSYEQYF.

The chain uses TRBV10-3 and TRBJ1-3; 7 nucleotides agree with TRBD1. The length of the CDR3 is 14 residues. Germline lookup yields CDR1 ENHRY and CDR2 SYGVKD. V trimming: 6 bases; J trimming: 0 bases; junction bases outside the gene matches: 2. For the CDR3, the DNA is TGTGCCATCAGGACAGGGCCCTCTGGAAACACCATATATTTT. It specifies CAIRTGPSGNTIYF.

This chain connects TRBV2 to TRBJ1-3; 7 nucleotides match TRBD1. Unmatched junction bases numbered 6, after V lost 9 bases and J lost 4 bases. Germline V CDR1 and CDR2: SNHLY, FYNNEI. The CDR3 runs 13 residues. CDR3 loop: CASLRGLGNTIYF. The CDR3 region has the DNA TGTGCCAGTCTAAGGGGGCTCGGAAACACCATATATTTT.

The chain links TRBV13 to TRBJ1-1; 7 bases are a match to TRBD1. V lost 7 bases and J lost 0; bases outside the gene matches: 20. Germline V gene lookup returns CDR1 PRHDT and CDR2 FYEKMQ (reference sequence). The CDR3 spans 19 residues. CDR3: CASTPEGAPVEGLNTEAFF. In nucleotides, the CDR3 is TGTGCCAGCACCCCAGAGGGGGCCCCCGTGGAGGGCCTGAACACTGAAGCTTTCTTT.

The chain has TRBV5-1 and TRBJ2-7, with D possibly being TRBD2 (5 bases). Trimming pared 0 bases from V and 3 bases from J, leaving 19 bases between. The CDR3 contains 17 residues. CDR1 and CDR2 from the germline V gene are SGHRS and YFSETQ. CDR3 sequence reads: CASSLGPKGAAHYEQYF. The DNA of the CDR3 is TGCGCCAGCAGCTTGGGACCCAAGGGAGCGGCCCACTACGAGCAGTACTTC.

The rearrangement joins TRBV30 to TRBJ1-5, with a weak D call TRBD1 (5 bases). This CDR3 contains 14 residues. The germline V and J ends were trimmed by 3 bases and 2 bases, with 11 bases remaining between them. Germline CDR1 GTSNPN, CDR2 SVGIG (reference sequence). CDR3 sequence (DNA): TGTGCCTGGAGAACGGGGACCGGCAATCAGCCCCAGCATTTT. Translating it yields CAWRTGTGNQPQHF.

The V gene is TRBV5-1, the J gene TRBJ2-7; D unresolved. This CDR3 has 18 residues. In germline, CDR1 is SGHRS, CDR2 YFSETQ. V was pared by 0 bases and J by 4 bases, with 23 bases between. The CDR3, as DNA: TGCGCCAGCAGCTTGGGGGAAGGGTTAACCCTGTTTAGGTACGAGCAGTACTTC. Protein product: CASSLGEGLTLFRYEQYF.

CDR3 sequence: CASGWVGQGVNTGELFF. The CDR3 coding sequence is TGTGCCAGCGGCTGGGTGGGACAGGGGGTAAACACCGGGGAGCTGTTTTTT. The chain recombines TRBV27 with TRBJ2-2; 11 bases map to TRBD1. V shed 8 bases, J shed 2 bases, and the junction held 10 bases outside the gene matches. In germline, CDR1 is MNHEY, CDR2 SMNVEV (reference sequence). The CDR3 contains 17 residues.

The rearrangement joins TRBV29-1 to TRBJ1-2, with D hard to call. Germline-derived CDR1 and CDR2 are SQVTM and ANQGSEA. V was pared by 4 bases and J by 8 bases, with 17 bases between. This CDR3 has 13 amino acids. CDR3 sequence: CSVGAGLGGGYTF. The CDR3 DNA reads TGCAGCGTTGGGGCTGGGCTCGGAGGCGGCTACACCTTC.

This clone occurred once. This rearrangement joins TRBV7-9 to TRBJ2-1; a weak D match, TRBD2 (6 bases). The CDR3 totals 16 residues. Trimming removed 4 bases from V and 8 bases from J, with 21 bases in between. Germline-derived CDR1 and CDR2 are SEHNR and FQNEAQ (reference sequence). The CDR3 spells CASSWDSGVRQYEQFF. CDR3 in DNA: TGTGCCAGCAGCTGGGACTCGGGAGTACGGCAATATGAGCAGTTCTTC. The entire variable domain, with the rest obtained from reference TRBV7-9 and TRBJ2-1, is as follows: DTGVSQNPRHKITKRGQNVTFRCDPISEHNRLYWYRQTLGQGPEFLTYFQNEAQLEKSRLLSDRFSAERPKGSFSTLEIQRTEQGDSAMYLCASSWDSGVRQYEQFFGPGTRLTVL.

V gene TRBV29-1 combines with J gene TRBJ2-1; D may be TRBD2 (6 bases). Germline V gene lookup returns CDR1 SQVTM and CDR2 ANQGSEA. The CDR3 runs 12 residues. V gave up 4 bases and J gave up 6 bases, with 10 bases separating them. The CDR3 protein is CSVVRGGNEQFF. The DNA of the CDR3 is TGCAGCGTTGTAAGGGGAGGCAATGAGCAGTTCTTC.

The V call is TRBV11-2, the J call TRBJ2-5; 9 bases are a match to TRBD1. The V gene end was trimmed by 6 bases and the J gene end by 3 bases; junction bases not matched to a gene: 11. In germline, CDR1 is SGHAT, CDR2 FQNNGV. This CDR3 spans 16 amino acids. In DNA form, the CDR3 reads TGTGCCAGCAGTAAGACAGGGGGGATTCCTAAAGAGACCCAGTACTTC. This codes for CASSKTGGIPKETQYF.

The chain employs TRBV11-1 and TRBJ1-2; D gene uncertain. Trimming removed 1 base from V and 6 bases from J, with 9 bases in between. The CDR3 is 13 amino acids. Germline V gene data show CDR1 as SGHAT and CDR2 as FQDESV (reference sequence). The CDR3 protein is CASSLGAVDGYTF. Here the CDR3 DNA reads TGTGCCAGCAGCTTAGGGGCAGTCGATGGCTACACCTTC.

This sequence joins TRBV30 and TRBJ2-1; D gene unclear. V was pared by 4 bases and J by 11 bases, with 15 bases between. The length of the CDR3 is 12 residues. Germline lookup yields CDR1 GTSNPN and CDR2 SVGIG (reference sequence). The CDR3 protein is CAWKLTSAKQFF. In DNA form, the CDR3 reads TGTGCCTGGAAGCTTACCTCGGCAAAGCAGTTCTTC. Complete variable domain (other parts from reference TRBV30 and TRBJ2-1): SQTIHQWPATLVQPVGSPLSLECTVEGTSNPNLYWYRQAAGRGLQLLFYSVGIGQISSEVPQNLSASRPQDRQFILSSKKLLLSDSGFYLCAWKLTSAKQFFGPGTRLTVL.

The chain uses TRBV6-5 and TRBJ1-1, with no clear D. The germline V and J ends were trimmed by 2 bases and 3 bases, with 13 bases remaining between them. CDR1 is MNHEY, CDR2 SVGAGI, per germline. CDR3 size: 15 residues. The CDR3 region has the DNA TGTGCCAGCAGTTACCGGTGGTCAGGAGACACTGAAGCTTTCTTT. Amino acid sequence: CASSYRWSGDTEAFF.

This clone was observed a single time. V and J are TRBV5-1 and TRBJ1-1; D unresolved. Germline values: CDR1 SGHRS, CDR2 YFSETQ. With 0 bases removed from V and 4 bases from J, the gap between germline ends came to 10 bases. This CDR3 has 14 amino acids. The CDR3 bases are TGCGCCAGCAGCTTGGAAGGGCGTATCACTGAAGCTTTCTTT. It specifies CASSLEGRITEAFF.

CDR3 in amino acids: CASSPLGRSNQPQHF. Here the CDR3 DNA reads TGTGCCAGCAGCCCGCTTGGACGGAGCAATCAGCCCCAGCATTTT. The V and J genes are TRBV7-2 and TRBJ1-5; D unresolved. CDR1 SGHTA and CDR2 FQGNSA come from the germline V gene. This CDR3 has 15 residues. Trimming shortened V by 5 bases and J by 1 base, and 12 bases separated the two germline ends.

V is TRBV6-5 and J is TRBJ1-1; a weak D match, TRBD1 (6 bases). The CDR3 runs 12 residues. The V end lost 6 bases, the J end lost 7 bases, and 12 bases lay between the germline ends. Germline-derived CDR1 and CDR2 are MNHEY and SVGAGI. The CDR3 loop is CASSLRGGEAFF. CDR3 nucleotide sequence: TGTGCCAGCAGCTTGAGAGGGGGTGAAGCTTTCTTT.

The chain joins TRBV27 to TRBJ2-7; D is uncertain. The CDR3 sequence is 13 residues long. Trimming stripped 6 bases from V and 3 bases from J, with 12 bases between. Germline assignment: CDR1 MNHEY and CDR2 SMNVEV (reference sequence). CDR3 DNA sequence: TGTGCCAGCAGCCGCCAGAAGGGCTACGAGCAGTACTTC. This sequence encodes CASSRQKGYEQYF.